The 10 T cell receptor beta chains reported below all come from one sample, sequenced in a study of long-term antiretroviral therapy in people with HIV. The immunoSEQ assay was v3.0, run at survey level. Profiling relied on immunoSEQ multiplex PCR, and the TCRdb table lists in-frame clones only, not all of them. The data contain some 18,000 clones, 75% to 85% of them singletons. Sequencing used unsorted PBMCs, obtained at the start of antiretroviral therapy, before treatment. The receptor set was obtained from a man aged 18 to 29 with HIV.

The gene calls are TRBV7-8 and TRBJ2-1; D tentatively reads TRBD1 or TRBD2 (5 bases each). The V gene lost 1 base and the J gene lost 3 bases, with 13 bases spanning the gap. Germline CDR1 and CDR2: SGHVS and FQNEAQ. The CDR3 consists of 16 residues. In DNA, the CDR3 is TGTGCCAGCAGCTTAGTTCGGGACGCGTACTACAATGAGCAGTTCTTC. Translated: CASSLVRDAYYNEQFF.

The gene calls are TRBV11-2 and TRBJ1-4; D perhaps matches TRBD1 (5 bases). Germline-derived CDR1 and CDR2 are SGHAT and FQNNGV. The CDR3 sequence is 14 residues long. V gave up 1 base and J gave up 13 bases, with 16 bases separating them. CDR3 in DNA: TGTGCCAGCAGCTTAGCGGGGGGTCAACGTCGACTGTTTTTT. It is translated as CASSLAGGQRRLFF.

The rearrangement joins TRBV25-1 to TRBJ1-4; tentative D call: TRBD1 (6 bases). The CDR3 runs to 15 residues. CDR1 is MGHDK, CDR2 SYGVNS, per germline. Trimming took off 6 bases at V and 5 bases at J, with 16 bases between the two ends. The CDR3 DNA reads as TGTGCCAGCAGGGCAGACAGGACACACAATGAAAAACTGTTTTTT. Its translation: CASRADRTHNEKLFF.

The chain uses TRBV29-1 and TRBJ2-1, with D unresolved. Trimming removed 6 bases from V and 9 bases from J, with 12 bases in between. CDR3 length: 11 residues. CDR1 is SQVTM and CDR2 is ANQGSEA in the germline V gene. CDR3: CSVQIVVEQFF. CDR3 DNA: TGCAGCGTCCAAATAGTGGTTGAGCAGTTCTTC.

This chain uses TRBV7-6 with TRBJ2-3, with 8 nucleotides matching TRBD2. The germline CDR1 and CDR2 sequences are SGHVS and FNYEAQ. V was pared by 5 bases and J by 2 bases, with 6 bases of the junction left unmatched. This CDR3 contains 15 residues. In DNA form, the CDR3 reads TGTGCCAGCAGCCCTCTAGCGGGTACCACAGATACGCAGTATTTT. Protein: CASSPLAGTTDTQYF.

This clone was seen only once. The J gene is TRBJ1-1, the V gene TRBV5-1, with D perhaps matching TRBD1 (5 bases). The length of the CDR3 is 14 residues. Germline assignment: CDR1 SGHRS and CDR2 YFSETQ. With 2 bases removed from V and 2 bases from J, the gap between germline ends came to 10 bases. CDR3 in DNA: TGCGCCAGCAGCTTAGGAGACAGAAACACTGAAGCTTTCTTT. Protein sequence: CASSLGDRNTEAFF.

In regard to this clone: In the same sample, other DNA sequences code for this CDR3. This chain links TRBV5-1 with TRBJ2-7; TRBD2 might be the D (6 bases). V lost 3 bases, J lost 7 bases, and 14 bases lay in between. This CDR3 has 13 residues. Germline V gene lookup returns CDR1 SGHRS and CDR2 YFSETQ. The CDR3 DNA is TGCGCCAGCAGCTCCGGGACTGGCGGGGAGCAGTACTTC. Its protein product is CASSSGTGGEQYF.

As concerns this clone: This same CDR3 is encoded by further DNA sequences in the sample. The chain combines TRBV27 with TRBJ2-3; D might be TRBD1 or TRBD2, each matching 6 bases. V was cut by 4 bases and J by 8 bases, with 16 bases left in between. The CDR3 extends over 14 amino acids. Germline CDR1 and CDR2: MNHEY and SMNVEV (reference sequence). CDR3 DNA sequence: TGTGCCAGCAGTTCCTCCGGGGGCCGGGGTACGCAGTATTTT. It is translated as CASSSSGGRGTQYF.

This clone is a singleton in its sample. The J gene is TRBJ1-2, the V gene TRBV19; D is perhaps TRBD1 (6 bases). The length of the CDR3 is 13 residues. V shed 3 bases and J shed 8 bases, with 13 bases lying between them. Germline CDR1 is LNHDA and CDR2 is SQIVND (reference sequence). CDR3 sequence reads: CASSIKTGRGYTF. In DNA, the CDR3 is TGTGCCAGTAGTATTAAGACAGGACGAGGCTACACCTTC.

The V and J genes are TRBV28 and TRBJ1-4; no clear D. V gave up 6 bases and J gave up 8 bases, with 13 bases separating them. The germline V gene encodes CDR1 MDHEN and CDR2 SYDVKM. The CDR3 spans 13 residues. The CDR3 bases are TGTGCCAGCAGGATATACAGTGGGGAAAAACTGTTTTTT. Amino acid sequence: CASRIYSGEKLFF. The whole variable domain, remainder taken from reference TRBV28 and TRBJ1-4, is DVKVTQSSRYLVKRTGEKVFLECVQDMDHENMFWYRQDPGLGLRLIYFSYDVKMKEKGDIPEGYSVSREKKERFSLILESASTNQTSMYLCASRIYSGEKLFFGSGTQLSVL.